This TCR beta chain is from a study of T cells after somatic rescue of genetic block. Data came from immunoSEQ multiplex PCR; TCRdb stores just in-frame clones and leaves some out. The sample shows more than 70,000 clones, 70% to 90% of them seen only once. The sample was peripheral blood mononuclear cells (PBMCs). The receptor was derived from a woman aged 18-35 years.

The CDR3 here is CASSRRDGTIYF. The CDR3, as DNA: TGTGCCAGCAGCCGTCGGGACGGCACCATATATTTT. The rearrangement uses TRBV7-9 and TRBJ1-3, with D maybe TRBD1 (5 bases). Trimming shortened V by 5 bases and J by 9 bases, and 11 bases separated the two germline ends. Per germline, CDR1 SEHNR and CDR2 FQNEAQ (reference sequence). This CDR3 has 12 residues. Combining the CDR3 with reference TRBV7-9 and TRBJ1-3 gives the whole variable domain DTGVSQNPRHKITKRGQNVTFRCDPISEHNRLYWYRQTLGQGPEFLTYFQNEAQLEKSRLLSDRFSAERPKGSFSTLEIQRTEQGDSAMYLCASSRRDGTIYFGEGSWLTVV.